This T cell receptor beta chain was obtained from a study of cytomegalovirus exposure and HLA in healthy donors. Germline V gene sequence: CDR1 MNHNY, CDR2 SVGAGI (reference sequence). The germline V and J ends were trimmed by 2 bases and 5 bases, with 11 bases remaining between them. This CDR3 is 14 amino acids long. The PCR was carried out with 60 Vbeta primers and 13 Jbeta primers. Assay used: immunoSEQ multiplex PCR; TCRdb lists only in-frame clones, some missing. The data contain roughly 200,000 clones, more than 65% of them singletons. This receptor was taken from a woman in her forties or fifties in good health and CMV-seronegative. The chain employs TRBV6-6 and TRBJ2-3; D remains ambiguous. The sample consisted of PBMCs. The CDR3 protein is CASSYPPGQDTQYF. The CDR3 DNA is TGTGCCAGCAGTTACCCGCCCGGTCAAGATACGCAGTATTTT.